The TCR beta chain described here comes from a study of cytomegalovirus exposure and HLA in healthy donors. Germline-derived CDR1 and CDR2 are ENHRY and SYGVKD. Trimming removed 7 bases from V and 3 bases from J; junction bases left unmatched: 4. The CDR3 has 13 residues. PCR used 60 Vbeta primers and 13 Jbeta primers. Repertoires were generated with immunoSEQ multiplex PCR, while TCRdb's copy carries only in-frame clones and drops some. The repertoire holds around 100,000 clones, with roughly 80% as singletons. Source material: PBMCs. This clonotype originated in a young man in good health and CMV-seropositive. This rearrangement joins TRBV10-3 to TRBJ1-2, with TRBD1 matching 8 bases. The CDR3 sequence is CAITVDRDYGYTF. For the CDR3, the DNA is TGTGCCATCACCGTGGACAGGGACTATGGCTACACCTTC.